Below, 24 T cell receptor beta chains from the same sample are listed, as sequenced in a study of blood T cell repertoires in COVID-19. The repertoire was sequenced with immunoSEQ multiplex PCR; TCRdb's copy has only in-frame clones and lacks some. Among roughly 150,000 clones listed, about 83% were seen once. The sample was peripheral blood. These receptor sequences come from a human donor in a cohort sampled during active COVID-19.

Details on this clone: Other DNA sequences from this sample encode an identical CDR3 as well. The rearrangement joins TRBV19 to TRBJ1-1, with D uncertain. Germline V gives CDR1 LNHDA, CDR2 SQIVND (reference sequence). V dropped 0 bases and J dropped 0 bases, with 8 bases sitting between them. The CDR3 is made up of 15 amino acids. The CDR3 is CASSIDPGLNTEAFF. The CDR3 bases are TGTGCCAGTAGTATAGATCCGGGGTTGAACACTGAAGCTTTCTTT.

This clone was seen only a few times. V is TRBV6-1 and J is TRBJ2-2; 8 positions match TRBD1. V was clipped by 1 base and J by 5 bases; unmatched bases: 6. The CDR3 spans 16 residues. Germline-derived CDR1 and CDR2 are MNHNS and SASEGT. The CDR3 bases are TGTGCCAGCAGTGAAGTAATAGGACAGGGAACCGGGGAGCTGTTTTTT. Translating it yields CASSEVIGQGTGELFF.

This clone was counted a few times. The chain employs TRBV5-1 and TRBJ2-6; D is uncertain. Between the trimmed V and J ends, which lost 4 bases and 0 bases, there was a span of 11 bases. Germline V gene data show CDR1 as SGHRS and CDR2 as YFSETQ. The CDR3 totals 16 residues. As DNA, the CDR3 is TGCGCCAGCAGCCCCCCCGTGCGCTCTGGGGCCAACGTCCTGACTTTC. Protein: CASSPPVRSGANVLTF.

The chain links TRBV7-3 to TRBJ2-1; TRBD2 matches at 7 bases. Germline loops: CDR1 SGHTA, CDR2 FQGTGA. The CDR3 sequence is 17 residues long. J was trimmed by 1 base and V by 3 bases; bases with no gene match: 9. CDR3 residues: CASSLEPGGGSYNEQFF. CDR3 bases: TGTGCCAGCAGCTTGGAACCGGGGGGAGGATCCTACAATGAGCAGTTCTTC. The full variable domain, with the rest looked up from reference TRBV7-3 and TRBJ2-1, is GAGVSQTPSNKVTEKGKYVELRCDPISGHTALYWYRQSLGQGPEFLIYFQGTGAADDSGLPNDRFFAVRPEGSVSTLKIQRTERGDSAVYLCASSLEPGGGSYNEQFFGPGTRLTVL.

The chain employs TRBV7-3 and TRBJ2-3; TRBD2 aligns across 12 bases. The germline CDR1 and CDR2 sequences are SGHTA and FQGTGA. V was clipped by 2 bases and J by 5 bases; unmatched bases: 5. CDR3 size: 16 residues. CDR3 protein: CASSLRLAGVEDTQYF. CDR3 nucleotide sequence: TGTGCCAGCAGCTTACGACTAGCGGGAGTGGAAGATACGCAGTATTTT.

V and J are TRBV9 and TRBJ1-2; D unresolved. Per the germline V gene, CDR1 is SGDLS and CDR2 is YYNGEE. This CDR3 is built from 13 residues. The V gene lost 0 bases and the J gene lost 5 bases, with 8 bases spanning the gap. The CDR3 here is CASSVEETYGYTF. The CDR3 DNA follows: TGTGCCAGCAGCGTAGAAGAAACATATGGCTACACCTTC.

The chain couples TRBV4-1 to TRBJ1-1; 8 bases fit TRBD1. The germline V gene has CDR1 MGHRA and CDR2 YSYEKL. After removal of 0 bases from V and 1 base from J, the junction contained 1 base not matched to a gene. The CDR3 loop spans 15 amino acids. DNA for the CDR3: TGCGCCAGCAGCCAAGATCAGGGGGCGAACACTGAAGCTTTCTTT. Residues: CASSQDQGANTEAFF.

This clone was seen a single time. The CDR3 nucleotides are TGTGCCAGTAGGACACAGGGAAATAGCAATCAGCCCCAGCATTTT. It specifies CASRTQGNSNQPQHF. The chain recombines TRBV19 with TRBJ1-5; D perhaps matches TRBD1 (6 bases). The CDR3 is made up of 15 amino acids. CDR1 LNHDA and CDR2 SQIVND come from the germline V gene (reference sequence). The V and J ends lost 6 bases and 0 bases respectively, with 12 bases between them.

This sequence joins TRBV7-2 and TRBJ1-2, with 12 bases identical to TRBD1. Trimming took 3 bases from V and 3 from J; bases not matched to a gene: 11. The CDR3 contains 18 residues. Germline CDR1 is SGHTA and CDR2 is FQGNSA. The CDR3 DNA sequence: TGTGCCAGCAGCTTCTCCGGGACAGGGGGCTTTTCCTACTATGGCTACACCTTC. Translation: CASSFSGTGGFSYYGYTF.

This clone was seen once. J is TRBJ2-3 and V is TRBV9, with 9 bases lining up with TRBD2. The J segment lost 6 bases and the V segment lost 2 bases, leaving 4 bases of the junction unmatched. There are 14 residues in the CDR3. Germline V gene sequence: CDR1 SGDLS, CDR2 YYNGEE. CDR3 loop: CASSVAGGRDTQYF. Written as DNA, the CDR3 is TGTGCCAGCAGCGTTGCGGGAGGGCGGGATACGCAGTATTTT.

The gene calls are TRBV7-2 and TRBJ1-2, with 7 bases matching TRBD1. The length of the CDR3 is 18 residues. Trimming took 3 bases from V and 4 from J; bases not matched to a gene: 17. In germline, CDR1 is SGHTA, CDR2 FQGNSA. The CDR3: CASSFGKGALDGRYGYTF. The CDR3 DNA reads TGTGCCAGCAGCTTTGGGAAGGGGGCCCTCGATGGGCGCTATGGCTACACCTTC.

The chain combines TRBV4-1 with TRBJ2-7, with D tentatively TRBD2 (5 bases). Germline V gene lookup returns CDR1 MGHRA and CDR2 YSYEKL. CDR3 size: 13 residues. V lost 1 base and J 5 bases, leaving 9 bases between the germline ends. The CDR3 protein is CASSQVGSHEQYF. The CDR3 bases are TGCGCCAGCAGCCAAGTAGGGAGCCACGAGCAGTACTTC.

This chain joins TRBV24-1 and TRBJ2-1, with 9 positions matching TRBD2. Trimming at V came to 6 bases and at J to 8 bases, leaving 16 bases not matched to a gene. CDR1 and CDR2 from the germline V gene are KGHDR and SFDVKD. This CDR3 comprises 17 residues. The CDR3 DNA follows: TGTGCCACCAGTTCAGATAGGGCTAGCGGGATGAGGGATGAGCAGTTCTTC. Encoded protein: CATSSDRASGMRDEQFF.

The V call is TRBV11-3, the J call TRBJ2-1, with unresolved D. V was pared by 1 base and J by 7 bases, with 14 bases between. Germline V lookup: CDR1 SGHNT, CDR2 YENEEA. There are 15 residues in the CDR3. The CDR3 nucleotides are TGTGCCAGCAGCTTAGGAGGAAAGGTTGTGAATGAGCAGTTCTTC. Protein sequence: CASSLGGKVVNEQFF.

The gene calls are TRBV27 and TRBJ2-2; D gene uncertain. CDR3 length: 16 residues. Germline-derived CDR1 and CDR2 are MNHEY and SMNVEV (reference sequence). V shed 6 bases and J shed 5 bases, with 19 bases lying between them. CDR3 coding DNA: TGTGCCAGCAGAATCGCGTTGCAGGTGAAAACCGGGGAGCTGTTTTTT. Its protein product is CASRIALQVKTGELFF.

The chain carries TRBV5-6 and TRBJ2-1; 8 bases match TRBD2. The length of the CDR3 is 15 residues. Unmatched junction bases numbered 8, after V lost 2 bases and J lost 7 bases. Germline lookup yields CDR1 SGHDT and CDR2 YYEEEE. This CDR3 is CASSFFPAGVNEQFF. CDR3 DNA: TGTGCCAGCAGCTTTTTCCCAGCGGGGGTTAATGAGCAGTTCTTC.

In nucleotides, the CDR3 is TGTGCCAGCTCACCCCTGATGTCCTGGCGGGAGTACCAAGAGACCCAGTACTTC. Translated, it gives CASSPLMSWREYQETQYF. The chain couples TRBV18 to TRBJ2-5, with TRBD2 matching over 7 bases. The CDR3 contains 18 residues. The ends lost 3 bases at V and 0 bases at J; junction bases unmatched: 13. Germline loops: CDR1 KGHSH, CDR2 LQKENI.

For the CDR3, the DNA is TGTGCCAGCAGCTTGGGACTAGTGGACGAGCAGTACTTC. Protein: CASSLGLVDEQYF. This chain connects TRBV5-4 to TRBJ2-7; a weak D match, TRBD2 (6 bases). This CDR3 region has 13 residues. The V gene's germline CDR1 is SGHNT and CDR2 YYREEE (reference sequence). V lost 0 bases and J lost 5, with 9 bases in between.

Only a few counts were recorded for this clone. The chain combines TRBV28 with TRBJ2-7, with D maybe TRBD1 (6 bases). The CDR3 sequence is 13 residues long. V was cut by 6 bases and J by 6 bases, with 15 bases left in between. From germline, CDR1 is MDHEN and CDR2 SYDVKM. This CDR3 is CASSTGIGGEQYF. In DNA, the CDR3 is TGTGCCAGCAGCACAGGGATAGGTGGCGAGCAGTACTTC.

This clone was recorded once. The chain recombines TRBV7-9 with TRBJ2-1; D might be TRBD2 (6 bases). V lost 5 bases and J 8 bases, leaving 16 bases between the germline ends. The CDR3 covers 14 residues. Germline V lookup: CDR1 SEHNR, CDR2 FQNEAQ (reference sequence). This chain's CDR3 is CASSRSGLSDEQFF. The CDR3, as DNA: TGTGCCAGCAGCCGATCGGGACTTTCGGATGAGCAGTTCTTC.

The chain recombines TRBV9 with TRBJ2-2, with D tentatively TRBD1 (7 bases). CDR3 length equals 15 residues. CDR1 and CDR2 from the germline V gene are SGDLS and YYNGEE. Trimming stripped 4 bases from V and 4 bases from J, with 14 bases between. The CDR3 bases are TGTGCCAGCAGCTCAGGGGGGCGGGGCACCGGGGAGCTGTTTTTT. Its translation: CASSSGGRGTGELFF.

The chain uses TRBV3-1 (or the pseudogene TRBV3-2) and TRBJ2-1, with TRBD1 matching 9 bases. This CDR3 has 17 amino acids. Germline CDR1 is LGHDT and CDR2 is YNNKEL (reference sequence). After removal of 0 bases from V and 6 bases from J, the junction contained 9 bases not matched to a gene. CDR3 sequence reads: CASSQDLLGTGINEQFF. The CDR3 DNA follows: TGTGCCAGCAGCCAAGACCTCTTAGGGACAGGGATCAATGAGCAGTTCTTC.

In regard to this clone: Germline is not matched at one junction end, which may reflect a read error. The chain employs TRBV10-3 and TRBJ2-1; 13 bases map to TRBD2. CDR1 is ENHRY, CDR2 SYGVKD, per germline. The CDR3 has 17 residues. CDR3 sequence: CAISGPGLAGAYNEQFF. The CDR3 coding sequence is TGTGCCATCAGCGGACCCGGACTAGCGGGGGCCTATAATGAGCAGTTCTTC.

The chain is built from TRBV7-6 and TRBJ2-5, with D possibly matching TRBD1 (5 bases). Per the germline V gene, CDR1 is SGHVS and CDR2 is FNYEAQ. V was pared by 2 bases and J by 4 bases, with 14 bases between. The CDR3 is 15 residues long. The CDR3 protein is CASSLRGNFRETQYF. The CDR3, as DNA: TGTGCCAGCAGCTTAAGGGGTAACTTTAGAGAGACCCAGTACTTC.